This TCR beta chain is drawn from a study of cytomegalovirus exposure and HLA in healthy donors. Looking at the study overall: Tens of millions of unique TCRs from HLA-typed donors were held in an early data release.

Trimming cost V 5 bases and J 7 bases; bases outside gene matches: 7. The germline CDR1 and CDR2 sequences are SGHTA and FQGNSA. The CDR3 loop spans 15 amino acids. Whole-study results and caveats: Association with HLA alleles at 0.05 false discovery rate was found for around 17,000 TCR beta sequences in a later analysis. Researchers catalogued 160 or so TCR beta chains as cytomegalovirus-associated.

Points on this clone: Its antigen is not known.

PCR involved 60 Vbeta and 13 Jbeta primers. The assay was immunoSEQ multiplex PCR, and TCRdb's table has in-frame clones only and misses some. The sample holds 150,000 to 200,000 clones, roughly 80% seen once. The chain is built from TRBV7-2 and TRBJ2-5; 13 bases agree with TRBD2. Specimen: PBMCs. The TCR comes from a man between 18 and 35 years old in good health and CMV-seropositive. In DNA form, the CDR3 reads TGTGCCAGCAGCCCCCGGACTAGCGGGAGCGGGACCCAGTACTTC. Its translation is CASSPRTSGSGTQYF.